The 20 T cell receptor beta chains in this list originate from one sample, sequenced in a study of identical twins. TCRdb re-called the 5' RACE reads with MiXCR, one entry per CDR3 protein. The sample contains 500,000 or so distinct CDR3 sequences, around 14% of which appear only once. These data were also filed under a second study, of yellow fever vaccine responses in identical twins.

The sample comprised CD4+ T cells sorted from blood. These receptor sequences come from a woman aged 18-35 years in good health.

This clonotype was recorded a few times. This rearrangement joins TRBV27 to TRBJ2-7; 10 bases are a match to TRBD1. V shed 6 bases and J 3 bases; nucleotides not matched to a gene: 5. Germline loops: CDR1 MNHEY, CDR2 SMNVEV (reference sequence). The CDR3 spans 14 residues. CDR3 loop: CASRPGTGDYEQYF. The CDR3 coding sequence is TGTGCCAGCAGACCCGGGACAGGGGACTACGAGCAGTACTTC.

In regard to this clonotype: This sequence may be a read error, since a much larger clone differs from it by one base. In DNA, the CDR3 is TGTGCCAGCAGTTTACAGGGGAAAAACATTCAGTACTTC. Encoded protein: CASSLQGKNIQYF. The chain carries TRBV27 and TRBJ2-4; possibly TRBD1 for D (6 bases). V lost 2 bases and J 4 bases, leaving 6 bases between the germline ends. Germline V gene data show CDR1 as MNHEY and CDR2 as SMNVEV (reference sequence). This CDR3 is 13 amino acids long.

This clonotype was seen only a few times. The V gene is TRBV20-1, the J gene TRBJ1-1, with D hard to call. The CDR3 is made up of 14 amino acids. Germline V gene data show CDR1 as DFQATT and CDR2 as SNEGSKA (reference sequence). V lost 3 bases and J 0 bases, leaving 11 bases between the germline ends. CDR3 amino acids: CSASIPGVNTEAFF. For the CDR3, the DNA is TGCAGTGCTAGTATTCCGGGAGTGAACACTGAAGCTTTCTTT.

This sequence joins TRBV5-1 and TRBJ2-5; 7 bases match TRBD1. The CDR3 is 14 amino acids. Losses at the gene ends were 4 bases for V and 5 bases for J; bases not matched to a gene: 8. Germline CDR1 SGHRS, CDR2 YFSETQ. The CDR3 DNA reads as TGCGCCAGCAGCAGCACGACAGGGCGGGAGACCCAGTACTTC. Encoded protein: CASSSTTGRETQYF.

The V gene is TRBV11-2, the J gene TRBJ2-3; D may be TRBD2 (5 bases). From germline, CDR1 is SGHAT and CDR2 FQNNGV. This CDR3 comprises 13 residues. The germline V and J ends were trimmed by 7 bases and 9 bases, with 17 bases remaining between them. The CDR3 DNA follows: TGTGCCAGCACCCCGGGGAAAGCGTACACGCAGTATTTT. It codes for CASTPGKAYTQYF.

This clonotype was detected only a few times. CDR3 nucleotides: TGTGCCAGCAGTTACTCGCTAGCGGGGGTTGGGGAGCAGTTCTTC. Protein sequence: CASSYSLAGVGEQFF. The rearrangement uses TRBV6-5 and TRBJ2-1; 10 bases map to TRBD2. The trim removed 0 bases at V and 10 bases at J, leaving 6 bases unmatched. CDR3 length: 15 amino acids. The germline CDR1 and CDR2 sequences are MNHEY and SVGAGI.

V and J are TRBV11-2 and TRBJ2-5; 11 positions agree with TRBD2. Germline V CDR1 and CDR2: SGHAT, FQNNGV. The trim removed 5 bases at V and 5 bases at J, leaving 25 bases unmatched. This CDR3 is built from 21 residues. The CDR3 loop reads CASSLLSGLGNSGGARETQYF. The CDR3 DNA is TGTGCCAGCAGCCTTCTTAGTGGTCTTGGGAATAGCGGGGGGGCCCGTGAGACCCAGTACTTC.

CDR3 loop: CSASRDSLGSNQPQHF. In DNA form, the CDR3 reads TGCAGTGCTAGCCGGGACTCGCTGGGGAGCAATCAGCCCCAGCATTTT. This sequence joins TRBV20-1 and TRBJ1-5; D perhaps matches TRBD1 (5 bases). This CDR3 contains 16 residues. Per germline, CDR1 DFQATT and CDR2 SNEGSKA (reference sequence). V gave up 3 bases and J gave up 1 base, with 16 bases separating them.

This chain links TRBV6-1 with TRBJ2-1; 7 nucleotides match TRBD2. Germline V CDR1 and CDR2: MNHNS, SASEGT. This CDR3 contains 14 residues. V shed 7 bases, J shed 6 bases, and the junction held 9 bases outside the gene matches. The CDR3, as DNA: TGTGCCAGCAATGCGGGAGCACCTTTCAATGAGCAGTTCTTC. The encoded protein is CASNAGAPFNEQFF.

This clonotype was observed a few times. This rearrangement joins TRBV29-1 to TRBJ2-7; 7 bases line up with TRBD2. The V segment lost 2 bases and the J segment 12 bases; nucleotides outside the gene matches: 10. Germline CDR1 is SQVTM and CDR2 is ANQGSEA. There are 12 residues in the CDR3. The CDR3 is CSVEIGGDPLYF. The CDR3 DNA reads TGCAGCGTTGAAATTGGGGGGGACCCTTTGTACTTC.

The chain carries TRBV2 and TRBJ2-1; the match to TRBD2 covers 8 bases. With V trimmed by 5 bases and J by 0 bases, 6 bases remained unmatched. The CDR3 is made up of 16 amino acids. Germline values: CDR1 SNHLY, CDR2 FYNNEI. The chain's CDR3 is CASSKRGPSSYNEQFF. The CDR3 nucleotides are TGTGCCAGCAGTAAGCGGGGGCCCAGCTCCTACAATGAGCAGTTCTTC. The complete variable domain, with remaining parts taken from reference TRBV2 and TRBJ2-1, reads EPEVTQTPSHQVTQMGQEVILRCVPISNHLYFYWYRQILGQKVEFLVSFYNNEISEKSEIFDDQFSVERPDGSNFTLKIRSTKLEDSAMYFCASSKRGPSSYNEQFFGPGTRLTVL.

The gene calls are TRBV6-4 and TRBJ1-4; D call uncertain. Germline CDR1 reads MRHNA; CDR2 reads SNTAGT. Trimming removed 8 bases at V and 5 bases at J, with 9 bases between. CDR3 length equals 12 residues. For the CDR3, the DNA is TGTGCCAGCTGCCGGCAGAATGAAAAACTGTTTTTT. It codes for CASCRQNEKLFF.

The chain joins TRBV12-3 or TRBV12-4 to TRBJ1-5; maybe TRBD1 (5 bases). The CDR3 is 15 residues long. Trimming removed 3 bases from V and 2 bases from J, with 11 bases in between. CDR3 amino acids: CASSLEGRGNQPQHF. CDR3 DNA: TGTGCCAGCAGTTTGGAGGGGCGCGGCAATCAGCCCCAGCATTTT.

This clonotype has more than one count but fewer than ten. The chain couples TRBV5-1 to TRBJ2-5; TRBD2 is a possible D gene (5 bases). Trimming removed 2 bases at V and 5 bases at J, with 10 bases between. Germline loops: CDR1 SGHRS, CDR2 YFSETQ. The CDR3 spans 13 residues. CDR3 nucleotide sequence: TGCGCCAGCAGCTTTGAGGGTTCGGAGACCCAGTACTTC. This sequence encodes CASSFEGSETQYF.

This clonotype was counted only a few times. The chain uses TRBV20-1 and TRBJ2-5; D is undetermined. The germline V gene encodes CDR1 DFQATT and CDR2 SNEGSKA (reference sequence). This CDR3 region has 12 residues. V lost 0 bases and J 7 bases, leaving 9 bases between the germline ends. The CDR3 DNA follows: TGCAGTGCTAGAGATTACTACTGGACCCAGTACTTC. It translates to CSARDYYWTQYF.

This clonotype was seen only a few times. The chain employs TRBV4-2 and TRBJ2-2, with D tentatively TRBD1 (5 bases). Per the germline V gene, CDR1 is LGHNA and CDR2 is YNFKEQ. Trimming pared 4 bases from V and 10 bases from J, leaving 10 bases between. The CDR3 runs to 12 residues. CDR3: CASSLGVKELFF. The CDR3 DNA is TGTGCCAGCAGCCTAGGGGTGAAGGAGCTGTTTTTT.

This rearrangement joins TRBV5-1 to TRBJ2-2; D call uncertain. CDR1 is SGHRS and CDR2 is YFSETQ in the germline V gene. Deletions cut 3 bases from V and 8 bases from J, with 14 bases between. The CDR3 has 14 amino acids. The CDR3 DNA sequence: TGCGCCAGCAGCTCCGGGCTGCACTGTGGGGAGCTGTTTTTT. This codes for CASSSGLHCGELFF.

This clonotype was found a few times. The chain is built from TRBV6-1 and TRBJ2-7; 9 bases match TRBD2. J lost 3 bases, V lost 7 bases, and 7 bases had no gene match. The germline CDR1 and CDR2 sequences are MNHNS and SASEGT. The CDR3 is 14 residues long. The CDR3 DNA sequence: TGTGCCAGCAAAATTGGACTAGCGAGCTACGAGCAGTACTTC. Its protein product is CASKIGLASYEQYF.

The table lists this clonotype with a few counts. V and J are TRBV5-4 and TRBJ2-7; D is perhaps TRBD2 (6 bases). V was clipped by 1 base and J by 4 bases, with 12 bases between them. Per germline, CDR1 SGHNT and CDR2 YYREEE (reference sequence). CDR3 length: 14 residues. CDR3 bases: TGTGCCAGCAGCTTGATCCGGGGGTTTTACGAGCAGTACTTC. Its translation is CASSLIRGFYEQYF.

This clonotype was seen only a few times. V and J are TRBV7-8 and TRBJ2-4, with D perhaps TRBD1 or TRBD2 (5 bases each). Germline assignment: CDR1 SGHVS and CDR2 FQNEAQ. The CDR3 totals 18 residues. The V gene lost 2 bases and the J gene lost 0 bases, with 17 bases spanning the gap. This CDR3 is CASSLRDQGSIAKNIQYF. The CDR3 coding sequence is TGTGCCAGCAGCTTACGGGATCAGGGCTCGATAGCCAAAAACATTCAGTACTTC.